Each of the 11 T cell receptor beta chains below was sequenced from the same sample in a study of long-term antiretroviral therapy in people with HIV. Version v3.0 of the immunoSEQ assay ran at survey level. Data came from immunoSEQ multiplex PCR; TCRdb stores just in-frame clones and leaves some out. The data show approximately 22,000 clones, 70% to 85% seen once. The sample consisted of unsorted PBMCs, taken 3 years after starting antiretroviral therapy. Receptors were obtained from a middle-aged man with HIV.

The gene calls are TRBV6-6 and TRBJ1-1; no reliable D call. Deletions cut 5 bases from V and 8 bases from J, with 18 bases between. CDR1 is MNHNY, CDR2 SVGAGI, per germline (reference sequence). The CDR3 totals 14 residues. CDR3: CASSVAVNAWEAFF. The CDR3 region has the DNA TGTGCCAGCAGTGTGGCCGTCAACGCTTGGGAAGCTTTCTTT.

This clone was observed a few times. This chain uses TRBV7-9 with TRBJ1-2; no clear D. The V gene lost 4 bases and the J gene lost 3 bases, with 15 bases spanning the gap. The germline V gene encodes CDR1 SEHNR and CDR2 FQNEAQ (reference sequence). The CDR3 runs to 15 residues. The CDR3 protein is CASSSTGRPDYGYTF. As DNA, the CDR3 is TGTGCCAGCAGCTCAACCGGCCGGCCTGACTATGGCTACACCTTC.

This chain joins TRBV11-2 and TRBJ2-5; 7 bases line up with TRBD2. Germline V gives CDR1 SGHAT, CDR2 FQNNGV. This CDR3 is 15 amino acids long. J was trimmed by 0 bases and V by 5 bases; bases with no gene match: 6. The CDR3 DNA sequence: TGTGCCAGCAGCGGCCTTGGACTAGACCAAGAGACCCAGTACTTC. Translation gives CASSGLGLDQETQYF.

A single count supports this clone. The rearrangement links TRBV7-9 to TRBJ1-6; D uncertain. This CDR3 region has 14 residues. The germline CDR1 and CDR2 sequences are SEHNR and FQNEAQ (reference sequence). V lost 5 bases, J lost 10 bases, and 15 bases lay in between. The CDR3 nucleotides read TGTGCCAGCAGCAAAACGGCCGCGAACTCACCCCTCCACTTT. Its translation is CASSKTAANSPLHF.

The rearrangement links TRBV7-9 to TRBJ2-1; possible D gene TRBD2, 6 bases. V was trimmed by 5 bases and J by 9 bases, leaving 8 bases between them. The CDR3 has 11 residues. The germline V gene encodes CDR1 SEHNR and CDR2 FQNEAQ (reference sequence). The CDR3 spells CASSPGGEQFF. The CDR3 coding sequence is TGTGCCAGCAGCCCCGGGGGTGAGCAGTTCTTC.

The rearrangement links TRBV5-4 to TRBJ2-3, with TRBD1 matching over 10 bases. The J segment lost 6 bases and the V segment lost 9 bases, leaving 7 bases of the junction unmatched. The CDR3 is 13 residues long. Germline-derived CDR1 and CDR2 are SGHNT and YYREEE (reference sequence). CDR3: CATRDRGGDTQYF. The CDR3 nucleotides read TGTGCCACCAGGGACAGGGGAGGCGATACGCAGTATTTT.

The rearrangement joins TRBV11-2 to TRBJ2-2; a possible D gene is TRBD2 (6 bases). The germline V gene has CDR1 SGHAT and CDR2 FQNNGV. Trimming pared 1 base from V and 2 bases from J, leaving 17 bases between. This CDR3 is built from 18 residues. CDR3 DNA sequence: TGTGCCAGCAGCTTAGGTTGGGGACTTAAAATTAACACCGGGGAGCTGTTTTTT. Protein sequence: CASSLGWGLKINTGELFF.

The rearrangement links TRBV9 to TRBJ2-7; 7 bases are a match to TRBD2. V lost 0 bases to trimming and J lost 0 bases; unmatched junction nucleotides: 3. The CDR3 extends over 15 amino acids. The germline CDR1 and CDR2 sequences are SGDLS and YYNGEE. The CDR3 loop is CASSVGTRVSYEQYF. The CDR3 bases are TGTGCCAGCAGCGTAGGGACTAGAGTCTCCTACGAGCAGTACTTC.

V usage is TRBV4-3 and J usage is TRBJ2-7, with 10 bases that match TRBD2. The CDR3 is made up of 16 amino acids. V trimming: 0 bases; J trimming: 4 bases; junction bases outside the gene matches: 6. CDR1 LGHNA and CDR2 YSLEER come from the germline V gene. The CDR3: CASSQDVAGGGYEQYF. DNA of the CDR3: TGCGCCAGCAGCCAAGATGTAGCGGGGGGCGGATACGAGCAGTACTTC.

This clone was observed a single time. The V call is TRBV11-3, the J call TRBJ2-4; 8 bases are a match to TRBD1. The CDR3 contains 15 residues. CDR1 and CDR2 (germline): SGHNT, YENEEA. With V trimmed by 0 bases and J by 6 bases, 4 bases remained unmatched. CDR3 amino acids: CASSLEGQGANIQYF. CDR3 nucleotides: TGTGCCAGCAGCTTAGAAGGGCAGGGGGCAAACATTCAGTACTTC. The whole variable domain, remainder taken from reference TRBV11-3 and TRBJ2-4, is EAGVVQSPRYKIIEKKQPVAFWCNPISGHNTLYWYLQNLGQGPELLIRYENEEAVDDSQLPKDRFSAERLKGVDSTLKIQPAELGDSAVYLCASSLEGQGANIQYFGAGTRLSVL.

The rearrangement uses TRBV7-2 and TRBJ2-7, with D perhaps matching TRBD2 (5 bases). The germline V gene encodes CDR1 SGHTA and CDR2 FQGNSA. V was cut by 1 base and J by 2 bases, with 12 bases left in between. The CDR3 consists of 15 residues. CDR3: CASSLGEGGPYEQYF. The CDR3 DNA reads TGTGCCAGCAGCTTAGGAGAGGGCGGACCCTACGAGCAGTACTTC.